This T cell receptor beta chain stems from a study of cytomegalovirus exposure and HLA in healthy donors. The PCR made use of 60 Vbeta and 13 Jbeta primers. Libraries were prepared by immunoSEQ multiplex PCR; TCRdb keeps only in-frame clonotypes and omits some of them. The sample holds about 84,000 clones; roughly 61% are singletons and the top ten take 15%. V was pared by 2 bases and J by 3 bases, with 3 bases of the junction left unmatched. The CDR3 runs to 15 residues. Germline CDR1 reads SGHTA; CDR2 reads FQGTGA. Sequencing used PBMCs. The J gene is TRBJ2-2, the V gene TRBV7-3; 7 bases are a match to TRBD1. The receptor was derived from a middle-aged woman in good health and CMV-seropositive. CDR3 sequence reads: CASSLGTADTGELFF. The CDR3 coding sequence is TGTGCCAGCAGCTTAGGGACAGCCGACACCGGGGAGCTGTTTTTT. The whole variable domain, remainder taken from reference TRBV7-3 and TRBJ2-2, is GAGVSQTPSNKVTEKGKYVELRCDPISGHTALYWYRQSLGQGPEFLIYFQGTGAADDSGLPNDRFFAVRPEGSVSTLKIQRTERGDSAVYLCASSLGTADTGELFFGEGSRLTVL.